The T cell receptor (beta chain) described here comes from a study of Tregs in tolerant kidney transplant recipients. This CDR3 is 15 amino acids long. CDR1 is SNHLY and CDR2 is FYNNEI in the germline V gene. V lost 5 bases and J lost 2; bases outside the gene matches: 8. Regarding this clone: With the read ending 3 residues before the CDR3 end, the germline J gene is used to fill in that end.

Generated by immunoSEQ multiplex PCR, the TCRdb table keeps only in-frame clones and is missing some. The listing records more than 45,000 clones. The TCR sequence derives from a human donor who received a combined kidney and bone marrow transplant. The chain joins TRBV2 to TRBJ1-2; 7 bases are shared with TRBD1. This specimen consisted of CD4+ T cells from blood, obtained before the transplant. CDR3: CASSKGGGPNYGYTF. Partial CDR3 DNA: TGTGCCAGCAGTAAAGGAGGGGGCCCCAACTATGGC. Full variable domain (rest looked up from reference TRBV2 and TRBJ1-2): EPEVTQTPSHQVTQMGQEVILRCVPISNHLYFYWYRQILGQKVEFLVSFYNNEISEKSEIFDDQFSVERPDGSNFTLKIRSTKLEDSAMYFCASSKGGGPNYGYTFGSGTRLTVV.